The clone carrying this T cell receptor beta chain turned up a few times. The antigen is unknown. The sample belongs to a study of identical twins. Study results and caveats: Modelling underestimated the level of out-of-frame TCR alpha sharing observed in monozygotic twins.

cDNA molecules carried unique molecular identifiers, and template switching added a universal primer site. TCRdb reanalysed the 5' RACE reads using MiXCR and keeps one entry per CDR3 protein. The table shows 350,000 to 400,000 distinct CDR3 sequences, with approximately 10% occurring only once. Sequenced input: naive T cells sorted from blood. This receptor was taken from a woman aged 45-65 years in good health.

The CDR3 region has the DNA TGTGCCAGCAGCCCACGACTAGCGGGAGGTCCCGATACGCAGTATTTT. It encodes CASSPRLAGGPDTQYF. The chain joins TRBV9 to TRBJ2-3, with 13 bases that match TRBD2. CDR1 and CDR2 from the germline V gene are SGDLS and YYNGEE. The CDR3 contains 16 residues. The V and J ends lost 4 bases and 6 bases, in that order; junction bases with no gene match: 8.